Listed below are T cell receptor beta chains from one sample, sequenced in a study of blood T cell repertoires in COVID-19. Here immunoSEQ multiplex PCR was the method, and the copy in TCRdb shows in-frame clones only, minus some. The sample lists 45,000 to 60,000 clones; roughly 80% were seen once. Sequenced sample: peripheral blood. These receptors were taken from a human donor in a cohort sampled during active COVID-19. Each CDR3 is given with its conserved first and last residue. D genes are given only for firm matches. The size of a clone is reported for some rows only, either as once, few or many, or as a class for expanded clones.

TRBV6-5	TRBJ2-3	.	.	TGTGCCAGCAGTTATACTGGACTTACCACAGATACGCAGTATTTT	CASSYTGLTTDTQYF
TRBV2	TRBJ1-4	.	few	TGTGCCAGCAGGAGACAGTTAGAAAAACTGTTTTTT	CASRRQLEKLFF
TRBV5-1	TRBJ1-1	TRBD1	.	TGCGCCAGCAGCAAGGACAGGGAAAGAGGCACTGAAGCTTTCTTT	CASSKDRERGTEAFF
TRBV6-4	TRBJ1-1	.	.	TGTGCCAGCAGTGACTCGAGTTTAACTGAAGCTTTCTTT	CASSDSSLTEAFF
TRBV25-1	TRBJ1-6	TRBD1	few	TGTGCCAGCATGGGACCGGGACAGGGGACCTCACCCCTCCACTTT	CASMGPGQGTSPLHF
TRBV6-2/TRBV6-3	TRBJ2-3	TRBD2	.	TGTGCCAGCAGTTATTGGTTAGCGGGGTTGAACACAGATACGCAGTATTTT	CASSYWLAGLNTDTQYF
TRBV6-6	TRBJ1-1	TRBD1	once	TGTGCCAGCAGGGCCGGGACAGGCACTGAAGCTTTCTTT	CASRAGTGTEAFF
TRBV28	TRBJ1-3	.	.	TGTGCCAGCAGTTTTGCGGCCGGAAACACCATATATTTT	CASSFAAGNTIYF
TRBV30	TRBJ1-4	.	.	TGTGCCTGGAGTCCACCCACGGGGAGGAAAACTAATGAAAAACTGTTTTTT	CAWSPPTGRKTNEKLFF
TRBV18	TRBJ1-1	.	.	TGTGCCAGCTCAGTCCAGGGGAACACTGAAGCTTTCTTT	CASSVQGNTEAFF